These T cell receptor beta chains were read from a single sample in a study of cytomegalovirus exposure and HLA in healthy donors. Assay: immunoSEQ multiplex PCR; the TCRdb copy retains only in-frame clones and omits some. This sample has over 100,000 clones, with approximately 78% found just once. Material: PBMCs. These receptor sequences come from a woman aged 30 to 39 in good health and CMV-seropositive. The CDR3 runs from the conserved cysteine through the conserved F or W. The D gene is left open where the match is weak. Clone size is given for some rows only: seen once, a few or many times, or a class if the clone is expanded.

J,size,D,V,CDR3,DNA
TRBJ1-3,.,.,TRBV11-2,CASSLALTGTIYF,TGTGCCAGCAGCTTAGCCTTAACAGGCACCATATATTTT
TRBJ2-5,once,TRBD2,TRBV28,CASTSTGGPGQETQYF,TGTGCCAGTACTTCTACGGGGGGGCCGGGACAAGAGACCCAGTACTTC
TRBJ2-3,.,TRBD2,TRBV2,CASSEAVTSRLGKDTQYF,TGTGCCAGCAGTGAAGCGGTGACTAGCCGCCTGGGCAAAGATACGCAGTATTTT
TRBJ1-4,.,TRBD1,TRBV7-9,CASSLIGGGTEKLFF,TGTGCCAGCAGCTTAATAGGGGGCGGAACTGAAAAACTGTTTTTT
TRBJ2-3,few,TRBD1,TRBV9,CASSVGPGGRDTQYF,TGTGCCAGCAGCGTAGGGCCAGGGGGCAGGGATACGCAGTATTTT
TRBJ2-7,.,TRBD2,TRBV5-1,CASSLRLAGSSYEQYF,TGCGCCAGCAGCCTTCGACTAGCGGGGAGCTCCTACGAGCAGTACTTC
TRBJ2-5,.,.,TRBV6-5,CASSPRWETQYF,TGTGCCAGCAGTCCGAGGTGGGAGACCCAGTACTTC
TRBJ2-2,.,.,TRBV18,CASSVDRNTGELFF,TGTGCCAGCTCCGTCGACAGGAACACCGGGGAGCTGTTTTTT
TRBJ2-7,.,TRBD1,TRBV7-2,CASSSISGTGSYEQYF,TGTGCCAGCAGCTCAATATCCGGGACAGGGTCCTACGAGCAGTACTTC
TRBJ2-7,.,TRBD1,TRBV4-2,CASSQGTRPGQGVSEQYF,TGTGCCAGCAGCCAAGGGACTAGACCGGGACAGGGAGTTTCCGAGCAGTACTTC
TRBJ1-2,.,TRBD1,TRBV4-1,CASSQAGQGQGYTF,TGCGCCAGCAGCCAAGCTGGACAGGGTCAAGGCTACACCTTC
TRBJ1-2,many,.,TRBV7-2,CASSLTDYGYTF,TGTGCCAGCAGCTTAACTGACTATGGCTACACCTTC
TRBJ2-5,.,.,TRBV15,CATSRGSGGGETQYF,TGTGCCACCAGCAGAGGTAGTGGGGGCGGGGAGACCCAGTACTTC
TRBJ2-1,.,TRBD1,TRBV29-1,CSALGQGGYNEQFF,TGCAGCGCCCTGGGACAGGGCGGATACAATGAGCAGTTCTTC
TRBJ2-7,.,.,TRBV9,CASSVAPSDYEQYF,TGTGCCAGCAGCGTAGCTCCTAGCGACTACGAGCAGTACTTC
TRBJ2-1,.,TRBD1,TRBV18,CASSPVQGDALSEQFF,TGTGCCAGCTCACCAGTCCAGGGGGACGCACTAAGTGAGCAGTTCTTC
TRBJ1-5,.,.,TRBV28,CASSLNRHSNQPQHF,TGTGCCAGCAGTTTAAACCGACATAGCAATCAGCCCCAGCATTTT
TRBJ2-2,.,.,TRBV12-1,CASSPGTSGGTANTGELFF,TGTGCCAGCAGCCCGGGGACTAGCGGGGGGACCGCGAACACCGGGGAGCTGTTTTTT
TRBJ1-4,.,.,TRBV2,CASRLDSLNEKLFF,TGTGCCAGCAGGTTGGACAGCTTAAATGAAAAACTGTTTTTT
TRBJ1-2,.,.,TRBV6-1,CASSAERTNYGYTF,TGTGCCAGCAGTGCCGAGCGAACTAACTATGGCTACACCTTC
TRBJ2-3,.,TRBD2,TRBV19,CASSRRAGGDTDTQYF,TGTGCCAGTAGCCGACGGGCGGGGGGGGACACAGATACGCAGTATTTT
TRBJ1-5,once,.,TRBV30,CAWSGGWKNQPQHF,TGTGCCTGGAGTGGAGGGTGGAAAAATCAGCCCCAGCATTTT
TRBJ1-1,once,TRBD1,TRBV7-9,CASSLKTGTNTEAFF,TGTGCCAGCAGCTTAAAGACAGGGACGAACACTGAAGCTTTCTTT
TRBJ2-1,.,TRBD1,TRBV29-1,CSVVRTGGADNEQFF,TGCAGCGTTGTTAGGACAGGAGGTGCGGACAATGAGCAGTTCTTC
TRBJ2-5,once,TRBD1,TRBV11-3,CASSSPGQGETQYF,TGTGCCAGCAGCTCACCGGGACAGGGGGAGACCCAGTACTTC
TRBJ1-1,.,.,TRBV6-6,CASSYASGALAEAFF,TGTGCCAGCAGTTACGCTTCAGGGGCTTTGGCTGAAGCTTTCTTT
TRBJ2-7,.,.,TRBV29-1,CSVYQGRVYEQYF,TGCAGCGTATATCAGGGTCGGGTGTACGAGCAGTACTTC
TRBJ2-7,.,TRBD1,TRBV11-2,CASSLGAGTGPTFHYEQYF,TGTGCCAGCAGCTTAGGCGCCGGGACAGGCCCTACCTTCCATTACGAGCAGTACTTC
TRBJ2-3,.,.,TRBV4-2,CASSQGAGPDTQYF,TGTGCCAGCAGCCAAGGAGCAGGTCCCGATACGCAGTATTTT
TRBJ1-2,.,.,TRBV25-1,CASSGGQIYGYTF,TGTGCCAGCAGTGGTGGACAGATCTATGGCTACACCTTC
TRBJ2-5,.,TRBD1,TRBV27,CASSSLQTRQGQETQYF,TGTGCCAGCAGTTCCCTACAAACTCGACAGGGACAAGAGACCCAGTACTTC
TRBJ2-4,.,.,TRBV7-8,CASSLDRTHPQYF,TGTGCCAGCAGCTTAGACAGGACCCATCCTCAGTACTTC
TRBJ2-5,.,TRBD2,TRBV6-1,CASSALSGIQYF,TGTGCCAGCAGTGCTCTTAGCGGGATACAGTACTTC
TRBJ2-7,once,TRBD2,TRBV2,CASSTGTSGARRYEQYF,TGTGCCAGCAGTACCGGGACTAGCGGGGCCCGCCGCTACGAGCAGTACTTC
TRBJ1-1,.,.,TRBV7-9,CASFRGQNTEAFF,TGTGCCAGCTTCCGGGGTCAGAACACTGAAGCTTTCTTT
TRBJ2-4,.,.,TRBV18,CASSSAGDGNIQYF,TGTGCCAGCTCATCCGCAGGGGACGGAAACATTCAGTACTTC
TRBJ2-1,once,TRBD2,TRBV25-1,CASSEPLAGGHNEQFF,TGTGCCAGCAGTGAACCCCTAGCGGGGGGACACAATGAGCAGTTCTTC
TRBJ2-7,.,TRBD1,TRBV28,CASRSWDSSYEQYF,TGTGCCAGCAGAAGTTGGGACAGCTCCTACGAGCAGTACTTC
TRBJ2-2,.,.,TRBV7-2,CASMRAAGELFF,TGTGCCAGTATGAGGGCGGCCGGGGAGCTGTTTTTT
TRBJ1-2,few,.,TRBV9,CASSTRAGYGYTF,TGTGCCAGCAGCACGAGAGCGGGCTATGGCTACACCTTC
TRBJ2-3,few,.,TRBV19,CASSIGRGPGVDTQYF,TGTGCCAGTAGTATAGGGAGGGGGCCGGGAGTAGATACGCAGTATTTT
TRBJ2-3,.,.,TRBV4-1,CASSRQGRPTGTQYF,TGCGCCAGCAGCCGACAAGGACGGCCAACAGGTACGCAGTATTTT
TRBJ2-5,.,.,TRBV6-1,CASWIMTGRRGTQYF,TGTGCCAGCTGGATCATGACAGGCCGTCGTGGGACCCAGTACTTC
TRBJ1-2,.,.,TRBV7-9,CASSPQVGGYTF,TGTGCCAGCAGCCCACAGGTGGGCGGCTACACCTTC
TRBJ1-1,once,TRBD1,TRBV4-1,CASSLRDSNTEAFF,TGCGCCAGCAGCCTGAGGGACAGCAACACTGAAGCTTTCTTT
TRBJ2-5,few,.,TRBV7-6,CASSLAWQGNGETQYF,TGTGCCAGCAGCTTAGCGTGGCAGGGGAATGGAGAGACCCAGTACTTC
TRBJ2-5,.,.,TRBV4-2,CASSREMETQYF,TGTGCCAGCAGCCGGGAGATGGAGACCCAGTACTTC